The TCR beta chain under discussion was sequenced for a study of blood T cells in healthy people across ages. The V and J ends lost 3 bases and 13 bases, in that order; junction bases with no gene match: 14. CDR1 and CDR2 (germline): MDHEN, SYDVKM. This CDR3 comprises 15 residues. A sample-barcoded 5' primer and a J-beta primer mix were used in a second PCR of roughly 7 to 11 cycles. Each CDR3 protein gets one entry after TCRdb re-called the 5' RACE reads with MiXCR. The sample records fewer than 1.5 million distinct CDR3 sequences, approximately 42% being singletons. The count of this clonotype is one.

The rearrangement uses TRBV28 and TRBJ2-2; 7 nucleotides align to TRBD1. The specimen was blood. The TCR sequence derives from a woman aged 18 to 35 in good health. CDR3 protein: CASSFETGLGRGLFF. CDR3 nucleotides: TGTGCCAGCAGTTTTGAGACAGGGTTGGGTCGCGGGCTGTTTTTT.